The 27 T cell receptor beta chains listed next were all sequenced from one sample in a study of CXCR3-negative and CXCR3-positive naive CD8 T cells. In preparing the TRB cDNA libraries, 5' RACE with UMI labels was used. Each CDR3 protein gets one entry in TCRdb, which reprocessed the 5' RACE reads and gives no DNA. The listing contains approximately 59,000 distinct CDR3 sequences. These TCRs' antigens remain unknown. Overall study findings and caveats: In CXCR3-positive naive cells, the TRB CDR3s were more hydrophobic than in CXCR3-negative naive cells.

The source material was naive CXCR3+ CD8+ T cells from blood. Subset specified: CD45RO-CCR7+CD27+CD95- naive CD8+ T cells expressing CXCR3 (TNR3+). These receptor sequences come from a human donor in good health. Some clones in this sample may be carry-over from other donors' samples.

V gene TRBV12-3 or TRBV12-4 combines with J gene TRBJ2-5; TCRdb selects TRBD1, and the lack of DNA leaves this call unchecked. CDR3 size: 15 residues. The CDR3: CASSRRVWNQETQYF.

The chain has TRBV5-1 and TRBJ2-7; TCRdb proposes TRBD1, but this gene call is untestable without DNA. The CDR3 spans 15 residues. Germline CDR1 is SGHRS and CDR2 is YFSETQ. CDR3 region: CANTTFRESSYEQYF.

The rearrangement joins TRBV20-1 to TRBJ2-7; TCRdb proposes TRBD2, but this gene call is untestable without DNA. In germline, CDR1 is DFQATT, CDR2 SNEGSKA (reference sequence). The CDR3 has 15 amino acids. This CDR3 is CSAYPTSGPAYEQYF.

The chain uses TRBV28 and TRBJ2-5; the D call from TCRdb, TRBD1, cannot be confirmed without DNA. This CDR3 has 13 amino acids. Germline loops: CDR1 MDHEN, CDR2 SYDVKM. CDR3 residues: CASNNRGRETQYF. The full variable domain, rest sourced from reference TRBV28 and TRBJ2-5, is DVKVTQSSRYLVKRTGEKVFLECVQDMDHENMFWYRQDPGLGLRLIYFSYDVKMKEKGDIPEGYSVSREKKERFSLILESASTNQTSMYLCASNNRGRETQYFGPGTRLLVL.

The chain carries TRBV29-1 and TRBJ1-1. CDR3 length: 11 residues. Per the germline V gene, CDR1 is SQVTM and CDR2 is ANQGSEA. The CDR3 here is CSGRTASEAFF.

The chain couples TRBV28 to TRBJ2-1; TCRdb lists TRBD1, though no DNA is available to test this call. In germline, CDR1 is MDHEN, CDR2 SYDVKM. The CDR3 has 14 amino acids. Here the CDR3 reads CASSSRDTYNEQFF.

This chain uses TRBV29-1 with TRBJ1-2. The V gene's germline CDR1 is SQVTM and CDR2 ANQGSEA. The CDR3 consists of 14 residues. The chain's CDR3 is CSVEDHETNYGYTF.

The chain's CDR3 is CASSLVGPPPPPQHF. The V call is TRBV7-9, the J call TRBJ1-5. CDR3 length: 15 amino acids. Per the germline V gene, CDR1 is SEHNR and CDR2 is FQNEAQ (reference sequence).

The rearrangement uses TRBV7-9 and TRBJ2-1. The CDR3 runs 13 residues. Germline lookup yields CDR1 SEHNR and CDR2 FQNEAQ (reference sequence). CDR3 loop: CASSPVESVEQFF.

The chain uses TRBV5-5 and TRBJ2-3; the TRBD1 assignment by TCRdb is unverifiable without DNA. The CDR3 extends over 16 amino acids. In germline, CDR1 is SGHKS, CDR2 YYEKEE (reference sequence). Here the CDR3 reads CASSLSGALGTDTQYF.

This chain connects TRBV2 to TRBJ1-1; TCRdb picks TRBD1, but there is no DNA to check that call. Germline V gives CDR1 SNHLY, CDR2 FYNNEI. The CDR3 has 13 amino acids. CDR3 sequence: CASSVGGNTEAFF.

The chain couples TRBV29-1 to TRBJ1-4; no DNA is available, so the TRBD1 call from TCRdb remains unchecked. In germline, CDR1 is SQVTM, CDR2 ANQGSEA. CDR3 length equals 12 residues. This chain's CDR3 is CSVEEYGTQLFF.

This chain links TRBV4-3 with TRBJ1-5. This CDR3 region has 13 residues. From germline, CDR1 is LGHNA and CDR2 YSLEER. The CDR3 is CASSQDGGKPQHF.

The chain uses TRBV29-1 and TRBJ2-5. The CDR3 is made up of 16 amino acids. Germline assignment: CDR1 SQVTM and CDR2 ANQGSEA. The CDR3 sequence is CSVELFGLASQETQYF.

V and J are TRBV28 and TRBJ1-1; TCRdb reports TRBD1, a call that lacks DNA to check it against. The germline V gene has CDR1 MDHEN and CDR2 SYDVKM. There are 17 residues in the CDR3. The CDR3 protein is CASSPRQGAMRNVGAFF.

CDR3 protein: CASSYGGGEQFF. The chain has TRBV9 and TRBJ2-1; with no DNA, the TCRdb D assignment of TRBD1 cannot be verified. The CDR3 has 12 amino acids. In germline, CDR1 is SGDLS, CDR2 YYNGEE.

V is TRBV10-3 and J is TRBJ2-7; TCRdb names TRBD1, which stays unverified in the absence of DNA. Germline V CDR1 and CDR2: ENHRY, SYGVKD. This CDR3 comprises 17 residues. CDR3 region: CAISESPLGQGNYEQYF.

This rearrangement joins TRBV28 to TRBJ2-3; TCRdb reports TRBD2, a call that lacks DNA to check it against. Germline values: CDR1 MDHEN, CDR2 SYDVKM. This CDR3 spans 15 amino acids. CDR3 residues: CARCMAGHSTDTQYF.

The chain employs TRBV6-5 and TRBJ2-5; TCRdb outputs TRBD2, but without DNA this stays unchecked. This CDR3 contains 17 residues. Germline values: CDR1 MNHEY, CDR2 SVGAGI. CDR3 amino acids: CASSSTLAGTLPETQYF.

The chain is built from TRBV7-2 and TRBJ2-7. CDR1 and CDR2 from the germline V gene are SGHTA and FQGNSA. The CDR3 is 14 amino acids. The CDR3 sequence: CASSSAAVSYEQYF.

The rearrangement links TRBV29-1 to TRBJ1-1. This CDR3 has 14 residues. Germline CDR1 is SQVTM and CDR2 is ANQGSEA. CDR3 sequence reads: CSVESAGRNTEAFF. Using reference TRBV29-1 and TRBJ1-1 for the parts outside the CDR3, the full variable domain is SAVISQKPSRDICQRGTSLTIQCQVDSQVTMMFWYRQQPGQSLTLIATANQGSEATYESGFVIDKFPISRPNLTFSTLTVSNMSPEDSSIYLCSVESAGRNTEAFFGQGTRLTVV.

The CDR3 loop reads CASSQSRPYEQYF. V is TRBV23-1 and J is TRBJ2-7. TRBV23-1 is flagged as an ORF with uncertain function. The CDR3 has 13 residues.

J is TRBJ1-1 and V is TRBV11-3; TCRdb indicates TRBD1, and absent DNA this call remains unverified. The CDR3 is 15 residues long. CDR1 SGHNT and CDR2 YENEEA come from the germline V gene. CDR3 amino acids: CASSLGGQMNTEAFF.

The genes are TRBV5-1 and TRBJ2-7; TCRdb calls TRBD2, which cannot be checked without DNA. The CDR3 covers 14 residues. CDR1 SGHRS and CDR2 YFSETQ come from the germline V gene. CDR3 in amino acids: CASSSPGLSYEQYF.

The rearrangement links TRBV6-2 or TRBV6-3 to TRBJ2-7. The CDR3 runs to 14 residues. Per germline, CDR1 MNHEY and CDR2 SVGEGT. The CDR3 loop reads CASRLLVASDEQYF.

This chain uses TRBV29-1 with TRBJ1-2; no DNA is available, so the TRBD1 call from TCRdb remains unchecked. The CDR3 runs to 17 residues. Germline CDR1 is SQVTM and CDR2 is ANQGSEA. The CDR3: CSVDIAPGQGTSYGYTF.

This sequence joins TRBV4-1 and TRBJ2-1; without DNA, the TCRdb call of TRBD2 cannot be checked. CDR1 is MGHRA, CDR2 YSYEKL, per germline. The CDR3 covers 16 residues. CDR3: CASSLLTGAADNEQFF.